The clone carrying this TCR beta chain was seen more than once but under ten times. Its antigen is undetermined. Germline CDR1 SGHNT, CDR2 YENEEA. Trimming shortened V by 5 bases and J by 5 bases, and 10 bases separated the two germline ends. The CDR3 contains 13 residues. The data stem from a study of response to subunit inactivated influenza vaccine. Study findings and constraints: The authors put forward the suggestion that each seasonal influenza vaccination may bring in only a limited number of new T cells.

TCRdb reprocessed the RT-PCR reads with MiXCR, giving one entry per CDR3 protein. The data show just over 300,000 distinct CDR3 sequences, 21% seen once. V is TRBV11-3 and J is TRBJ2-4; D possibly corresponds to TRBD2 (5 bases). The material was PBMCs from blood, obtained approximately 20 months after vaccination. This clonotype was obtained from a man between 50 and 69 years old who received an inactivated influenza vaccine. The CDR3 protein is CASSAGRENIQYF. The CDR3 coding sequence is TGTGCCAGCAGCGCTGGGAGAGAAAACATTCAGTACTTC.